The 12 T cell receptor beta chains given below trace back to one sample, sequenced in a study of cytomegalovirus exposure and HLA in healthy donors. The primer mix had 60 Vbeta and 13 Jbeta primers. The assay was immunoSEQ multiplex PCR, and TCRdb's table has in-frame clones only and misses some. The sample totals approximately 190,000 clones. Sequenced: PBMCs. These receptor sequences come from a man younger than 45 in good health and CMV-seronegative.

Written as DNA, the CDR3 is TGTGCCTGGGGCGGAGGGAACTATGGCTACACCTTC. Translated, it gives CAWGGGNYGYTF. This chain connects TRBV30 to TRBJ1-2; no firm D call. CDR1 is GTSNPN, CDR2 SVGIG, per germline (reference sequence). This CDR3 is built from 12 residues. Trimming cost V 5 bases and J 2 bases, with 9 bases left between them.

The V call is TRBV7-3, the J call TRBJ1-1, with unresolved D. This CDR3 is built from 14 residues. Trimming left V 5 bases short and J 0 bases short, with 10 bases between. Germline V gene lookup returns CDR1 SGHTA and CDR2 FQGTGA. CDR3 loop: CASSLTTLNTEAFF. The CDR3 coding sequence is TGTGCCAGCAGCCTCACTACACTGAACACTGAAGCTTTCTTT. Together with reference TRBV7-3 and TRBJ1-1, the CDR3 gives the full variable domain: GAGVSQTPSNKVTEKGKYVELRCDPISGHTALYWYRQSLGQGPEFLIYFQGTGAADDSGLPNDRFFAVRPEGSVSTLKIQRTERGDSAVYLCASSLTTLNTEAFFGQGTRLTVV.

The chain joins TRBV11-2 to TRBJ1-2, with 8 bases that match TRBD1. CDR3 size: 13 residues. Trimming removed 3 bases from V and 8 bases from J; junction bases left unmatched: 5. The germline gives CDR1 SGHAT, CDR2 FQNNGV. This CDR3 reads CASSFRQGKGYTF. The CDR3 nucleotides are TGTGCCAGCAGCTTCCGACAGGGGAAGGGCTACACCTTC.

The J gene is TRBJ1-1, the V gene TRBV7-9, with D possibly TRBD1 on 5 matching bases. Germline CDR1 and CDR2: SEHNR and FQNEAQ (reference sequence). V was cut by 2 bases and J by 10 bases, with 11 bases left in between. CDR3 length: 12 residues. The CDR3 bases are TGTGCCAGCAGCTTAAGTCAGGGAAGAGCTTTCTTT. This gives the protein CASSLSQGRAFF.

The chain recombines TRBV30 with TRBJ2-7, with D uncertain. The CDR3 sequence is 13 residues long. Between the trimmed V and J ends, which lost 0 bases and 2 bases, there was a span of 8 bases. Germline CDR1 GTSNPN, CDR2 SVGIG (reference sequence). CDR3 residues: CAWSVGPPYEQYF. Here the CDR3 DNA reads TGTGCCTGGAGTGTGGGCCCTCCCTACGAGCAGTACTTC.

V gene TRBV4-1 combines with J gene TRBJ2-2, with 11 bases identical to TRBD1. The junction had 7 bases not matched to a gene; V was cut back by 4 bases and J by 3 bases. The CDR3 has 17 residues. Per the germline V gene, CDR1 is MGHRA and CDR2 is YSYEKL. The DNA for the CDR3 is TGCGCCAGCAGCCCAGGACAGGGGGCGCGTTACACCGGGGAGCTGTTTTTT. Translating gives CASSPGQGARYTGELFF.

This chain connects TRBV6-6 to TRBJ2-7; D unresolved. CDR1 is MNHNY and CDR2 is SVGAGI in the germline V gene (reference sequence). The CDR3 extends over 10 amino acids. Trimming took off 8 bases at V and 3 bases at J, with 5 bases between the two ends. The CDR3 region is CASHNYEQYF. DNA of the CDR3: TGTGCCAGCCACAACTACGAGCAGTACTTC.

The rearrangement uses TRBV7-2 and TRBJ2-6; maybe TRBD2 (5 bases). Germline V CDR1 and CDR2: SGHTA, FQGNSA. The CDR3 totals 17 residues. V was clipped by 2 bases and J by 4 bases, with 15 bases between them. Here the CDR3 DNA reads TGTGCCAGCAGCTTACCGGGGTATCGTTCCGGGGCCAACGTCCTGACTTTC. Translating it yields CASSLPGYRSGANVLTF.

The chain employs TRBV27 and TRBJ2-2; D not certain. The V gene lost 3 bases and the J gene lost 7 bases, with 3 bases spanning the gap. The CDR3 totals 11 residues. From germline, CDR1 is MNHEY and CDR2 SMNVEV (reference sequence). CDR3 loop: CASSFNGELFF. The CDR3 coding sequence is TGTGCCAGCAGTTTCAACGGGGAGCTGTTTTTT.

The chain couples TRBV23-1 to TRBJ2-7; no firm D call. TRBV23-1 is an ORF, and what it does is uncertain. The CDR3 spans 14 residues. The V end lost 2 bases, the J end lost 2 bases, and 10 bases lay between the germline ends. In nucleotides, the CDR3 is TGCGCCAGCAGTCAAGCACTCAGGACCTACGAGCAGTACTTC. Encoded protein: CASSQALRTYEQYF.

This chain uses TRBV4-1 with TRBJ2-1, with 13 bases that match TRBD2. V was clipped by 3 bases and J by 5 bases; unmatched bases: 13. The CDR3 contains 19 residues. Germline assignment: CDR1 MGHRA and CDR2 YSYEKL. This chain's CDR3 is CASSHLGLAGARVDNEQFF. Here the CDR3 DNA reads TGCGCCAGCAGCCACCTTGGACTAGCGGGGGCGAGGGTCGACAATGAGCAGTTCTTC.

The V gene is TRBV25-1, the J gene TRBJ2-5, with D perhaps TRBD2 (7 bases). The CDR3 spans 13 residues. Germline V gives CDR1 MGHDK, CDR2 SYGVNS. V lost 6 bases and J lost 4, with 12 bases in between. CDR3 sequence: CASRRGAGETQYF. CDR3 nucleotides: TGTGCCAGCAGACGGGGGGCAGGAGAGACCCAGTACTTC.